These T cell receptor beta chains were read from a single sample in a study of cytomegalovirus exposure and HLA in healthy donors. Some clones are missing from TCRdb's copy, which holds only in-frame ones; the method was immunoSEQ multiplex PCR. The sample carries approximately 190,000 clones, around 75% recorded once. The sequenced sample was PBMCs. The origin of the receptors is a woman under 40 in good health and CMV-seronegative. CDR3s include the opening cysteine and the closing phenylalanine or tryptophan. A D gene is named only where the DNA matches it firmly. Size tells how often a clone was seen (once, few, many) or the class of an expanded clone, and some rows leave it out.

v_gene,j_gene,abundance,len,d_gene,CDR3aa,CDR3nt
TRBV7-8,TRBJ1-1,-,15,-,CASSRSGLVNTEAFF,TGTGCCAGCAGCCGATCTGGACTGGTGAACACTGAAGCTTTCTTT
TRBV5-4,TRBJ1-2,-,15,TRBD1,CASSAGGITNYGYTF,TGTGCCAGCAGCGCAGGGGGGATTACTAACTATGGCTACACCTTC
TRBV7-9,TRBJ1-2,-,15,TRBD1,CASSLVIQGADGYTF,TGTGCCAGCAGCTTAGTTATACAGGGGGCGGATGGCTACACCTTC
TRBV30,TRBJ1-2,-,14,-,CAWSLGGGDYGYTF,TGTGCCTGGAGCCTAGGCGGGGGCGACTATGGCTACACCTTC
TRBV11-2,TRBJ2-7,-,16,TRBD1,CASSLGPGQGGYEQYF,TGTGCCAGCAGCTTAGGGCCGGGACAGGGGGGCTACGAGCAGTACTTC
TRBV6-6,TRBJ2-1,-,16,TRBD2,CASSLRGAGGYNEQFF,TGTGCCAGCAGTCTGCGAGGGGCGGGGGGTTACAATGAGCAGTTCTTC
TRBV5-1,TRBJ2-1,-,15,-,CASSPPSRAYNEQFF,TGCGCCAGCAGCCCCCCTAGTCGGGCCTACAATGAGCAGTTCTTC
TRBV27,TRBJ2-7,-,14,TRBD1,CASSFVGTGDEQYF,TGTGCCAGCAGTTTTGTGGGGACAGGGGACGAGCAGTACTTC
TRBV5-1,TRBJ2-2,once,16,TRBD1,CASSPRTGGLTGELFF,TGCGCCAGCAGCCCCAGGACAGGGGGTTTAACCGGGGAGCTGTTTTTT
TRBV4-1,TRBJ1-2,once,16,TRBD1,CASSQDVRDRVYGYTF,TGCGCCAGCAGCCAAGATGTACGGGACAGGGTCTATGGCTACACCTTC
TRBV6-1,TRBJ2-3,-,15,TRBD2,CASSETSGGADTQYF,TGTGCCAGCAGTGAAACTAGCGGGGGAGCAGATACGCAGTATTTT
TRBV19,TRBJ1-2,-,14,TRBD1,CASSRQGVGYGYTF,TGTGCCAGTAGTCGACAGGGAGTCGGGTATGGCTACACCTTC
TRBV7-9,TRBJ1-1,-,16,TRBD1,CASSLPGQGGNTEAFF,TGTGCCAGCAGCCTACCGGGACAGGGTGGAAACACTGAAGCTTTCTTT
TRBV7-2,TRBJ2-5,-,17,TRBD2,CASSLVSGGSGQETQYF,TGTGCCAGCAGCCTTGTCAGCGGGGGGTCGGGCCAAGAGACCCAGTACTTC
TRBV18,TRBJ1-1,few,13,-,CASSPSWNTEAFF,TGTGCCAGCTCCCCGAGTTGGAACACTGAAGCTTTCTTT
TRBV27,TRBJ2-1,few,14,TRBD1,CASSAGQALREQFF,TGTGCCAGCAGTGCTGGACAGGCCCTTCGGGAGCAGTTCTTC
TRBV7-8,TRBJ2-7,few,13,TRBD1,CASSSRTGYEQYF,TGTGCCAGCAGCTCCAGGACAGGTTACGAGCAGTACTTC
TRBV7-2,TRBJ2-7,few,15,TRBD1,CASSLGGQGTGEQYF,TGTGCCAGCAGCTTAGGAGGACAGGGGACCGGCGAGCAGTACTTC
TRBV7-2,TRBJ2-4,-,16,-,CASSLGIYRGGNIQYF,TGTGCCAGCAGCTTAGGAATCTACAGGGGGGGAAACATTCAGTACTTC
TRBV5-4,TRBJ2-7,-,13,-,CASSPAGSYEQYF,TGTGCCAGCAGCCCCGCGGGGTCCTACGAGCAGTACTTC
TRBV6-5,TRBJ1-2,-,14,-,CASSYSRGVDGYTF,TGTGCCAGCAGTTACTCAAGGGGCGTTGATGGCTACACCTTC
TRBV5-1,TRBJ2-5,few,15,-,CASSSGGGPGETQYF,TGCGCCAGCAGCTCCGGCGGAGGGCCTGGCGAGACCCAGTACTTC
TRBV6-5,TRBJ1-1,-,15,TRBD1,CASSLRQGRNTEAFF,TGTGCCAGCAGTTTGAGACAGGGTCGGAACACTGAAGCTTTCTTT
TRBV2,TRBJ2-1,-,12,-,CASSGYSTVSFF,TGTGCCAGCAGTGGATACAGTACTGTTTCGTTCTTC
TRBV18,TRBJ1-2,-,16,-,CASSPSRGRGDYGYTF,TGTGCCAGCTCACCCTCTAGGGGCAGGGGAGACTATGGCTACACCTTC
TRBV19,TRBJ2-7,few,14,-,CATQITGGIDEQYF,TGTGCCACTCAGATCACAGGTGGAATAGACGAGCAGTACTTC
TRBV7-3,TRBJ2-2,-,14,TRBD1,CASSRTGTGGELFF,TGTGCCAGCAGCCGCACCGGGACAGGGGGGGAGCTGTTTTTT
TRBV19,TRBJ1-1,-,15,TRBD1,CATLDRAVKNTEAFF,TGTGCCACCCTGGACAGGGCTGTGAAGAACACTGAAGCTTTCTTT
TRBV4-1,TRBJ2-5,-,13,TRBD2,CASRGLAGETQYF,TGCGCCAGCAGGGGACTAGCGGGAGAGACCCAGTACTTC
TRBV19,TRBJ2-3,once,14,-,CASRVQGEADTQYF,TGTGCCAGTAGGGTACAGGGCGAAGCAGATACGCAGTATTTT
TRBV27,TRBJ2-3,-,17,TRBD2,CASSLLTTSGNTDTQYF,TGTGCCAGCAGTTTATTAACGACTAGCGGGAACACAGATACGCAGTATTTT
TRBV25-1,TRBJ2-5,once,15,-,CASSQRGTAQETQYF,TGTGCCAGCTCCCAAAGGGGGACGGCACAAGAGACCCAGTACTTC
TRBV19,TRBJ1-1,-,15,-,CASNLQGLGNTEAFF,TGTGCCAGTAACCTACAGGGCCTGGGGAACACTGAAGCTTTCTTT
TRBV30,TRBJ2-7,-,14,TRBD1,CAWTGTGGFHEQYF,TGTGCCTGGACCGGGACAGGGGGCTTCCACGAGCAGTACTTC
TRBV6-6,TRBJ1-1,few,13,TRBD1,CASSRTLDRDSFF,TGTGCCAGCAGTCGAACTCTGGACAGGGATTCTTTCTTT
TRBV7-6,TRBJ2-7,once,13,-,CASSPDRNYEQYF,TGTGCCAGCAGTCCCGACAGGAACTACGAGCAGTACTTC
TRBV28,TRBJ2-5,-,15,TRBD2,CASSRYSGRGETQYF,TGTGCCAGCAGCCGCTATAGCGGGAGAGGGGAGACCCAGTACTTC
TRBV9,TRBJ2-7,-,15,TRBD1,CASSVGQGFLYEQYF,TGTGCCAGCAGCGTGGGACAGGGGTTCCTTTACGAGCAGTACTTC
TRBV5-1,TRBJ2-7,-,17,TRBD2,CASSPDPARLAGDWGYF,TGCGCCAGCAGCCCGGACCCCGCCCGACTAGCGGGGGACTGGGGGTACTTC
TRBV19,TRBJ2-7,few,15,TRBD1,CASSGTGDLVYEQYF,TGTGCCAGTAGTGGCACAGGGGACCTGGTCTACGAGCAGTACTTC
TRBV18,TRBJ1-4,-,13,-,CASSPEEHRGGIF,TGTGCCAGCTCACCAGAAGAGCACCGCGGGGGGATTTTT
TRBV11-2,TRBJ2-7,-,13,TRBD1,CASRGQGTYEQYF,TGTGCCAGCAGGGGACAGGGAACCTACGAGCAGTACTTC
TRBV5-1,TRBJ2-3,-,16,TRBD2,CASSLVGWTSLDTQYF,TGCGCCAGCAGCTTGGTGGGGTGGACTAGTCTCGATACGCAGTATTTT
TRBV6-4,TRBJ2-2,-,15,TRBD2,CASSRTSGSTGELFF,TGTGCCAGCTCAAGAACTAGCGGGAGTACCGGGGAGCTGTTTTTT
TRBV19,TRBJ2-3,-,13,TRBD1,CASRDRLTDTQYF,TGTGCCAGCAGGGACAGACTCACAGATACGCAGTATTTT
TRBV6-5,TRBJ2-7,-,15,TRBD2,CASSYSLAGVHEQYF,TGTGCCAGCAGTTACTCCCTAGCGGGGGTCCACGAGCAGTACTTC
TRBV19,TRBJ2-1,-,16,-,CASSRLGDRTYNEQFF,TGTGCCAGTAGTAGGTTAGGAGACAGGACCTACAATGAGCAGTTCTTC
TRBV7-9,TRBJ2-5,-,15,-,CASSPPDSAPETQYF,TGTGCCAGCAGCCCCCCAGACTCCGCCCCAGAGACCCAGTACTTC
TRBV14,TRBJ1-2,once,16,-,CASSQVASVFFYGYTF,TGTGCCAGCAGCCAAGTGGCCAGCGTTTTCTTCTATGGCTACACCTTC
TRBV5-1,TRBJ2-7,-,16,-,CASSPGTRTPTYEQYF,TGCGCCAGCAGCCCCGGGACTCGAACTCCCACCTACGAGCAGTACTTC
TRBV4-3,TRBJ2-7,-,15,-,CASSQDTSLSYEQYF,TGCGCCAGCAGCCAAGATACTAGCCTATCCTACGAGCAGTACTTC